This paragraph covers one TCR delta chain sequence. Its antigen is still unknown. A much larger clonotype is one base distant, so this may be a read error. Other DNA sequences in this specimen translate into the identical CDR3. The sample is drawn from a study of gamma-delta chains in newborns, infants, children (dated by TCRdb to 2018 to 2020). For the wider study: In the study title, it is stated that polyclonal expansion of innate gammadelta T cells is driven by microbial exposure immediately after birth. The study examined the way microbial exposure affected innate gammadelta T cell populations in human newborns right after birth.

Sequences GEAIGNYY (CDR1) and EKD (CDR2) are obtained from the germline V gene. The CDR3 runs 18 residues from the cysteine to the phenylalanine. Of the read, only the CDR3 DNA is kept; its 54 bases are in frame from base 1. The listed sequencing device is Illumina MiSeq. With CATT, TCRdb called clones again from the public reads; duplicate DNA rows were later joined. The sample includes thousands of delta-chain clones, with less than 2.5% observed a single time. In total, the top ten clones hold around 13% of the sample. What was sequenced was blood. This receptor was obtained from a child who was a newborn, infant or young child, either healthy, febrile or measles-vaccinated (not recorded which). Rearrangement joined TRDV2 to TRDJ3; 9 bases in the junction line up with TRDD3. The CDR3 reads CACDTGGYFSRDTRQMFF. DNA sequence: TGTGCCTGTGACACCGGGGGATACTTCTCCCGGGACACCCGACAGATGTTTTTC.